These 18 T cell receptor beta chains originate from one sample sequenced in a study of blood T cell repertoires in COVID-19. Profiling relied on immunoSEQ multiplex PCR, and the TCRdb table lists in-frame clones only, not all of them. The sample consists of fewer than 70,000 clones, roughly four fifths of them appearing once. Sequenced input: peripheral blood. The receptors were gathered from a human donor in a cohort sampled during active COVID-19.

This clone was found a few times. The CDR3 coding sequence is TGTGCCAGTAGTATGAGGGAGTTCTATGGCTACACCTTC. It translates to CASSMREFYGYTF. The genes are TRBV19 and TRBJ1-2; D unclear. CDR3 size: 13 residues. Germline V lookup: CDR1 LNHDA, CDR2 SQIVND (reference sequence). V lost 3 bases, J lost 4 bases, and 9 bases lay in between.

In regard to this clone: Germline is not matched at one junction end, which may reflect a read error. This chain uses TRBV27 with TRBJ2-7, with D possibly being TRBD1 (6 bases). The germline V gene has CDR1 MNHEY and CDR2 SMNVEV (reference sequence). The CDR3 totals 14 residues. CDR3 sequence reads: CANSFSTGTYEQYF. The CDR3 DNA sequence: TGTGCCAACAGTTTTTCCACAGGGACCTACGAGCAGTACTTC.

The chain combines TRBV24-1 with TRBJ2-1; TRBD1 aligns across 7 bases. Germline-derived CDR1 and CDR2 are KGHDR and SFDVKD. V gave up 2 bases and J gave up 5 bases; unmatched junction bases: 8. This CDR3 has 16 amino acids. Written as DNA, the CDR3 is TGTGCCACCAGTGATTCCGGGACAGTAAGAGACAATGAGCAGTTCTTC. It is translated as CATSDSGTVRDNEQFF.

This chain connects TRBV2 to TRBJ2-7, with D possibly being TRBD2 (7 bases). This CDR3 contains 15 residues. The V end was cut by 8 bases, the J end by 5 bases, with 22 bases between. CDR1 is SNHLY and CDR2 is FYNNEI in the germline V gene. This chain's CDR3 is CASVPGGPGLDEQYF. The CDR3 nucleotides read TGTGCCAGCGTGCCCGGGGGGCCTGGGTTGGACGAGCAGTACTTC.

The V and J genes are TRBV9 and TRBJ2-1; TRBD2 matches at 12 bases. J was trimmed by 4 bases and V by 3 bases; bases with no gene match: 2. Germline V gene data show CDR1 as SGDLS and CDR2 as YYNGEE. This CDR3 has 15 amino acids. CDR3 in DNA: TGTGCCAGCAGCGGGACTAGCGGGGAATACAATGAGCAGTTCTTC. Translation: CASSGTSGEYNEQFF.

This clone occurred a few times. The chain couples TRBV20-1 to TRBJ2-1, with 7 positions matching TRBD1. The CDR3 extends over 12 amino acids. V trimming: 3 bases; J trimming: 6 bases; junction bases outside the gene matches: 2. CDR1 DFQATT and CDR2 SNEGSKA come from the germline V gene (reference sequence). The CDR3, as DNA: TGCAGTGCTAGTCGGGACAGCAATGAGCAGTTCTTC. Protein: CSASRDSNEQFF.

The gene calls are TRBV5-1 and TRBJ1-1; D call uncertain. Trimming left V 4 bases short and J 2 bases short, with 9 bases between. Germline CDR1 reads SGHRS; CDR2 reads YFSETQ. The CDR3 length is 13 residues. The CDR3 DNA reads TGCGCCAGCAGCCTAGTGATAAACACTGAAGCTTTCTTT. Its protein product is CASSLVINTEAFF. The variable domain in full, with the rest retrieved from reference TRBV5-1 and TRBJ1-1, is KAGVTQTPRYLIKTRGQQVTLSCSPISGHRSVSWYQQTPGQGLQFLFEYFSETQRNKGNFPGRFSGRQFSNSRSEMNVSTLELGDSALYLCASSLVINTEAFFGQGTRLTVV.

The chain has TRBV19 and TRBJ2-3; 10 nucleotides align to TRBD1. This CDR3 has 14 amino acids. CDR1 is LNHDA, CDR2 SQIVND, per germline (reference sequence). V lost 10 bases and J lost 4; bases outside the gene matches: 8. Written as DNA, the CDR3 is TGTGCCACTTCAGACAGGGGGCGAGCAGATACGCAGTATTTT. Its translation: CATSDRGRADTQYF.

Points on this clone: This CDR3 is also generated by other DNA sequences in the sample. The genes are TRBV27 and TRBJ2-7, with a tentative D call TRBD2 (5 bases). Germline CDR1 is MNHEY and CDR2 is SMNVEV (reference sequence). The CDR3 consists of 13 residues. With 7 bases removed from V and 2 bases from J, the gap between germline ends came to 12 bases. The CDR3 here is CASTRTGTYEQYF. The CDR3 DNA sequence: TGTGCCAGCACTCGGACCGGGACCTACGAGCAGTACTTC.

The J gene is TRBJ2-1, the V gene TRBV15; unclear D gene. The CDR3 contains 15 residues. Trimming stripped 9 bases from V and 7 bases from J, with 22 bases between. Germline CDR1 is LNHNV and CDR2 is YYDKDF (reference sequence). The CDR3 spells CATNGYPANGNEQFF. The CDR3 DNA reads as TGTGCCACTAACGGTTACCCCGCGAACGGGAATGAGCAGTTCTTC. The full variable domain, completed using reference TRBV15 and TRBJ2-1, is DAMVIQNPRYQVTQFGKPVTLSCSQTLNHNVMYWYQQKSSQAPKLLFHYYDKDFNNEADTPDNFQSRRPNTSFCFLDIRSPGLGDTAMYLCATNGYPANGNEQFFGPGTRLTVL.

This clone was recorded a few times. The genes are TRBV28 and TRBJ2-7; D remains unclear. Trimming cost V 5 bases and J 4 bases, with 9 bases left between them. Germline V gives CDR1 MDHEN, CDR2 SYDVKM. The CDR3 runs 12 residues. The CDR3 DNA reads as TGTGCCAGCAGTCCCCTGTCGTACGAGCAGTACTTC. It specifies CASSPLSYEQYF.

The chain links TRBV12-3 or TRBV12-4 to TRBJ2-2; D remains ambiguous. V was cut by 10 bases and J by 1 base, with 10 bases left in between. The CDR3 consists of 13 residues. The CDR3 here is CATGVRNTGELFF. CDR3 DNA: TGTGCCACCGGAGTACGGAACACCGGGGAGCTGTTTTTT.

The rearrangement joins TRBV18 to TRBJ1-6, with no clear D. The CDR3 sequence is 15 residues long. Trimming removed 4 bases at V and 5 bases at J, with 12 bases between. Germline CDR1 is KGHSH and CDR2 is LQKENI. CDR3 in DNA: TGTGCCAGCTCACAGGGAGTAAGGAATAATTCACCCCTCCACTTT. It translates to CASSQGVRNNSPLHF.

DNA for the CDR3: TGTGCCAGCTCACTCAACCCTCAGGGGAGCACTGAAGCTTTCTTT. Translating it yields CASSLNPQGSTEAFF. This rearrangement joins TRBV18 to TRBJ1-1; tentatively, D is TRBD1 (6 bases). CDR3 length: 15 amino acids. Germline V lookup: CDR1 KGHSH, CDR2 LQKENI. Trimming removed 4 bases at V and 4 bases at J, with 16 bases between.

The CDR3 is CATSGRSGSRSYNEQFF. In DNA, the CDR3 is TGTGCCACCAGTGGGCGAAGCGGGAGTCGTTCCTACAATGAGCAGTTCTTC. The V call is TRBV15, the J call TRBJ2-1, with 8 bases that match TRBD2. The J segment lost 1 base and the V segment lost 6 bases, leaving 11 bases of the junction unmatched. Germline V gene data show CDR1 as LNHNV and CDR2 as YYDKDF (reference sequence). The CDR3 consists of 17 residues.

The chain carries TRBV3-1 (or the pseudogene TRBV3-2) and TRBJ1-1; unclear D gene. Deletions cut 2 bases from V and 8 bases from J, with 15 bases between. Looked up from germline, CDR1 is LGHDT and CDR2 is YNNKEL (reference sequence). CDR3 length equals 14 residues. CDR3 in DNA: TGTGCCAGCAGCCAAATCGACACCACGTCAGAAGCTTTCTTT. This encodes CASSQIDTTSEAFF.

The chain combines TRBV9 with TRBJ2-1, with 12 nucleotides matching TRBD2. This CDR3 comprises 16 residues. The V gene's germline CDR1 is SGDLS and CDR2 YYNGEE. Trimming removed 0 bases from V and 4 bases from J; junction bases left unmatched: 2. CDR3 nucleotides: TGTGCCAGCAGCGTAGACCTAGCGGGGGGGTACAATGAGCAGTTCTTC. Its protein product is CASSVDLAGGYNEQFF.

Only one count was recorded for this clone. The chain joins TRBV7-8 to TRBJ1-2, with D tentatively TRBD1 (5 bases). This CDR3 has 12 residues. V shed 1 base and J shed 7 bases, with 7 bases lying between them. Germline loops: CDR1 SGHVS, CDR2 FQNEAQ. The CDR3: CASSLVQGGYTF. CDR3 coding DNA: TGTGCCAGCAGCTTAGTCCAGGGTGGCTACACCTTC.